Included here is one T cell receptor beta chain sequence, with context. Its target is not known. These data originate in a study of high-grade serous ovarian cancer treatment subgroups. Whole-study findings and limits: Only CDR3 was analyzed; CDR1 and CDR2 were not. Same-patient tumor repertoires overlapped at about 0.1 to 0.8; different patients barely overlapped.

Tumor samples were obtained before definitive surgery or chemotherapy. Sequencing used immunoSEQ multiplex PCR; TCRdb keeps in-frame clones, though not all of them. The repertoire has several thousand clones, 66% of them found once; the top ten carry 13% to 15%. Germline loops: CDR1 SEHNR, CDR2 FQNEAQ (reference sequence). The CDR3 is made up of 11 amino acids. Trimming removed 5 bases from V and 2 bases from J, with 3 bases in between. Sequencing used tumor tissue. This sequence joins TRBV7-9 and TRBJ2-5, with D hard to call. The TCR was taken from a human donor with high-grade serous ovarian cancer. The DNA for the CDR3 is TGTGCCAGCAGCGCACAAGAGACCCAGTACTTC. Its protein product is CASSAQETQYF.